This TCR beta chain was sequenced in a study of CD8 T cells in ankylosing spondylitis. Findings and caveats of the study: Past studies reported some motif variants in reactive arthritis synovial fluid and blood. The authors found the disease-linked clones to be CD8+ and relatively rare in peripheral blood. Made up of eight highly homologous variants, a TCR beta motif appeared characteristic of ankylosing spondylitis blood. There was reportedly significant enrichment of clones that were disease-linked in matched ankylosing spondylitis synovial fluid.

A quantitative 5'-RACE method, one with molecular barcodes, was used to make TCR beta libraries. TCRdb re-called the 5' RACE reads through MiXCR, storing one row per CDR3 protein. The table lists 200,000 to 250,000 distinct CDR3 sequences, around 18% of them singletons. The CDR3 extends over 15 amino acids. CDR1 is LNHDA, CDR2 SQIVND, per germline (reference sequence). V lost 6 bases to trimming and J lost 3 bases, with 18 bases between them. This clonotype was found a few times. Its target is unknown. What was sequenced was blood, either unsorted or a sorted T cell fraction (not recorded which). V and J are TRBV19 and TRBJ2-7, with D possibly being TRBD2 (6 bases). The clonotype originates from a male donor with ankylosing spondylitis. The CDR3 region is CASSSGAGLDYEQYF. The CDR3 bases are TGTGCCAGTAGCTCCGGGGCGGGACTTGACTACGAGCAGTACTTC.